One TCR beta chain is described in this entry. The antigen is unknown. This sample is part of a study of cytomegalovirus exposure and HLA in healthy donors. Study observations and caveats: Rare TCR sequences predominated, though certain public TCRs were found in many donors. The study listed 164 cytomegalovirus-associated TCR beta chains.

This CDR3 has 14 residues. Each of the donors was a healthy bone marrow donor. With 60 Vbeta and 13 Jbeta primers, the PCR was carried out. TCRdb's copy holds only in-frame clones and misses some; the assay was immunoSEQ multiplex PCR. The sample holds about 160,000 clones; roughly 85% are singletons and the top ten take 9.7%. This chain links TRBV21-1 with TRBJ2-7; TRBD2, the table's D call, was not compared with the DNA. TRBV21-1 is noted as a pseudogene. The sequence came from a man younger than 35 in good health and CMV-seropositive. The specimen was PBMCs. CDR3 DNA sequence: TGTGCCAGCAGCGAGCGGACGGGGGACTACGAGCAGTACTTC. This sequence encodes CASSERTGDYEQYF.